A selection of T cell receptor beta chains follows, all from one sample in a study of shared clonotypes between healthy human individuals. Profiled with immunoSEQ multiplex PCR; TCRdb holds only in-frame clones, not every one. The table has nearly 2 million clones, about 94% seen once. The specimen was naive CD8+ T cells sorted from blood. These receptors came from a man aged 18-30 years in good health. The CDR3 runs from the conserved cysteine through the conserved F or W. Fields, in order: D gene, J gene, clone size, V gene, CDR3 protein, CDR3 DNA. A D gene is named only where the DNA matches it firmly. Where a row states a size, it is once, few, many or the class of an expanded clone; other rows omit it.

TRBD2 | TRBJ2-7 | NA | TRBV5-1 | CASSFAGGEDEQYF | TGCGCCAGCAGCTTTGCGGGGGGCGAGGACGAGCAGTACTTC
TRBD2 | TRBJ2-5 | NA | TRBV6-5 | CASNGLAGVQETQYF | TGTGCCAGCAACGGACTAGCGGGGGTTCAAGAGACCCAGTACTTC
TRBD1 | TRBJ2-7 | NA | TRBV5-1 | CASSPTGAEQYF | TGCGCCAGCAGCCCTACAGGGGCCGAGCAGTACTTC
NA | TRBJ2-3 | NA | TRBV7-6 | CASSPVTGAVDTQYF | TGTGCCAGCAGCCCGGTAACGGGGGCTGTGGATACGCAGTATTTT
TRBD1 | TRBJ1-2 | NA | TRBV6-1 | CASSEHRGIYGYTF | TGTGCCAGCAGTGAACACAGGGGAATCTATGGCTACACCTTC
TRBD2 | TRBJ2-1 | NA | TRBV27 | CASRLGTSGSGNEQFF | TGTGCCAGCAGGCTCGGGACTAGCGGGAGTGGCAATGAGCAGTTCTTC
TRBD2 | TRBJ2-7 | NA | TRBV4-3 | CASSQEMRGNYEQYF | TGCGCCAGCAGCCAAGAGATGCGGGGGAACTACGAGCAGTACTTC
TRBD1 | TRBJ1-2 | NA | TRBV7-9 | CASSLDEGASYGYTF | TGTGCCAGCAGCTTAGACGAGGGGGCGAGCTATGGCTACACCTTC
NA | TRBJ2-1 | NA | TRBV19 | CASSITGVSSYNEQFF | TGTGCCAGTAGTATAACGGGGGTAAGCTCCTACAATGAGCAGTTCTTC
NA | TRBJ2-1 | NA | TRBV19 | CASSIRGTYNEQFF | TGTGCCAGTAGTATTAGGGGGACCTACAATGAGCAGTTCTTC
NA | TRBJ2-7 | NA | TRBV4-2 | CASSQETRSSYEQYF | TGTGCCAGCAGCCAAGAAACAAGGAGCTCCTACGAGCAGTACTTC
NA | TRBJ1-3 | NA | TRBV29-1 | CSAEIGGNGNTIYF | TGCAGCGCTGAAATTGGGGGAAACGGAAACACCATATATTTT
NA | TRBJ2-2 | NA | TRBV6-5 | CASSFVDGNTGELFF | TGTGCCAGCAGTTTTGTAGACGGGAACACCGGGGAGCTGTTTTTT
NA | TRBJ2-3 | NA | TRBV10-1 | CASSEVDNLGEYF | TGCGCCAGCAGTGAGGTGGACAATCTGGGGGAGTATTTT
NA | TRBJ1-4 | once | TRBV28 | CASQGFAYEKLFF | TGTGCCAGCCAGGGATTCGCCTATGAAAAACTGTTTTTT
NA | TRBJ1-1 | NA | TRBV27 | CASSLGTGAEAFF | TGTGCCAGCAGTTTAGGCACGGGGGCTGAAGCTTTCTTT
TRBD2 | TRBJ2-7 | NA | TRBV10-2 | CASSLAGGDDEQYF | TGCGCCAGTTCACTAGCGGGGGGGGATGACGAGCAGTACTTC
NA | TRBJ1-3 | NA | TRBV4-1 | CASSQASVGNTIYF | TGCGCCAGCAGCCAAGCATCAGTCGGAAACACCATATATTTT
NA | TRBJ1-1 | NA | TRBV7-9 | CASSLAGYTEAFF | TGTGCCAGCAGCTTAGCGGGATACACTGAAGCTTTCTTT
TRBD2 | TRBJ2-7 | NA | TRBV27 | CASSPITSGIPYEQYF | TGTGCCAGCAGTCCAATAACTAGCGGGATACCCTACGAGCAGTACTTC
NA | TRBJ1-5 | NA | TRBV25-1 | CASSAGSYQPQHF | TGTGCCAGCAGTGCCGGCAGCTATCAGCCCCAGCATTTT
NA | TRBJ2-1 | NA | TRBV4-1 | CASSLPVGPLNEQFF | TGCGCCAGCAGCCTCCCGGTGGGCCCCCTCAATGAGCAGTTCTTC
TRBD1 | TRBJ1-1 | NA | TRBV29-1 | CSVEQGASEAFF | TGCAGCGTTGAACAGGGGGCCTCTGAAGCTTTCTTT
NA | TRBJ2-7 | few | TRBV2 | CASKYGGEQYF | TGTGCCAGCAAATACGGAGGCGAGCAGTACTTC
NA | TRBJ2-3 | NA | TRBV4-1 | CASSQEEQGAQYF | TGCGCCAGCAGCCAAGAAGAACAGGGCGCGCAGTATTTT
TRBD1 | TRBJ2-4 | NA | TRBV28 | CASSLNRGARVDIQYF | TGTGCCAGCAGTTTGAACAGGGGGGCCCGAGTTGACATTCAGTACTTC
TRBD1 | TRBJ1-1 | NA | TRBV15 | CATSREGQLNTEAFF | TGTGCCACCAGCAGAGAGGGACAGTTGAACACTGAAGCTTTCTTT
TRBD2 | TRBJ2-7 | NA | TRBV9 | CASSVGGGRASNEQYF | TGTGCCAGCAGCGTAGGGGGCGGGAGGGCCTCCAACGAGCAGTACTTC